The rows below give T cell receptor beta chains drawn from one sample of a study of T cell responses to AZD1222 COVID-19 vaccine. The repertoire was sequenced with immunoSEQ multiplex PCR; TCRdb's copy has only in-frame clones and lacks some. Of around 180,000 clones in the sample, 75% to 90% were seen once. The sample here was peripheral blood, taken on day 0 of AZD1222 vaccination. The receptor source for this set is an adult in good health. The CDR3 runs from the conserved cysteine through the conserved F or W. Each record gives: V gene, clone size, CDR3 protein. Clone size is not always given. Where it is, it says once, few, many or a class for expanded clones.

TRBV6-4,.,CASSEGTSGNEQFF
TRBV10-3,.,CAISDGVPNEQFF
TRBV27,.,CASQGIGNEQFF
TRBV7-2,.,CASSLGRGGGDTQYF
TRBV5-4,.,CASSVYRVTNEQYF
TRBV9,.,CASSVAAGSYEQYF
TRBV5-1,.,CASSGTGTVDEKLFF
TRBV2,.,CASTVNTEAFF
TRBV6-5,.,CASSYFAGGQNGELFF
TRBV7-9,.,CASSLQQGARTEAFF
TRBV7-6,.,CASSSSGLAKNIQYF
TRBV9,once,CASSAADGFRYEQYF
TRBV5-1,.,CASSLALRDEQFF
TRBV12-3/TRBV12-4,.,CASSRRGATEAFF
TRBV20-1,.,CRAAANTEAFF
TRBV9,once,CASRTTGDYGYTF
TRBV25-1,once,CASTSGDNIQYF
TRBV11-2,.,CASSLGPTEGNTIYF
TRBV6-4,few,CASSELAGAQETQYF
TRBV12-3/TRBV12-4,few,CASSFNRNQPQHF
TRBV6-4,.,CASSRTGDLNTGELFF
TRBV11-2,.,CASSPEWDSSYEQYF
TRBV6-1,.,CASSEALRGRGSGANVLTF
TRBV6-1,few,CASSEVPRYYANTGELFF
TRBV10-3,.,CAISGASGQGEGNTIYF
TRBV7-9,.,CASSDTLFTDTQYF
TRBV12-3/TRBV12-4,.,CASRSPTDTQYF
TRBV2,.,CASSWQGVAGNTIYF
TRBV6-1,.,CASSDLTSGVTSTDTQYF
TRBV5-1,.,CASSFDGLNTEAFF
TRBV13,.,CASSFPRTGSSDTQYF
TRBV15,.,CATSRGGRGERSGNEQFF
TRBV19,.,CASSPYGADEQYF
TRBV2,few,CASNLGQGTGAFF
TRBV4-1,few,CASSLSGQGAGGYTF
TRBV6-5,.,CASSYAGTSGQETQYF
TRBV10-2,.,CASQRPGQMSSYNSPLHF
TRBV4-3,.,CASSQGTGRNQPQHF
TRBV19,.,CASTDRGRSGLYAEAFF
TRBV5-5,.,CASSSGGSTDTQYF
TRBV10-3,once,CAIRGPGTSGGSTDTQYF